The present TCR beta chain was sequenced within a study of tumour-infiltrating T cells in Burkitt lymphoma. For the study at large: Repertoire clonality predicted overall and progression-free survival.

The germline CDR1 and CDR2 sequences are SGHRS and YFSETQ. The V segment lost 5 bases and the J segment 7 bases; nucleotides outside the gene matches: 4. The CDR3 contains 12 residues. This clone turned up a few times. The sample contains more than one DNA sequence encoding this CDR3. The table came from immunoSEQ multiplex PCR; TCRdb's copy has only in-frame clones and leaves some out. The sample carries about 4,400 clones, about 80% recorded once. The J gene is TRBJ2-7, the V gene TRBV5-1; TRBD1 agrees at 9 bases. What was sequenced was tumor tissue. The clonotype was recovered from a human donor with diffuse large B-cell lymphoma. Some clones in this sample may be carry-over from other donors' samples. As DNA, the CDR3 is TGCGCCAGCAGTCAGACAGGGGGTGAGCAGTACTTC. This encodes CASSQTGGEQYF.